These 16 T cell receptor beta chains originate from one sample sequenced in a study of T cell clones after liver transplantation. Repertoires were generated with immunoSEQ multiplex PCR, while TCRdb's copy carries only in-frame clones and drops some. Of more than 45,000 clones in the sample, around three quarters were seen once. The material sequenced was CD4+ T cells from blood, taken at the roughly 16-month timepoint. These receptors came from a human patient who received a liver transplant. A share of the T cells may be of graft donor origin.

V usage is TRBV11-3 and J usage is TRBJ1-1; possible D gene TRBD1, 5 bases. V was pared by 3 bases and J by 7 bases, with 15 bases between. The CDR3 is 14 residues long. Germline V gene sequence: CDR1 SGHNT, CDR2 YENEEA. CDR3 in amino acids: CASSFGPNTGEAFF. The DNA for the CDR3 is TGTGCCAGCAGCTTCGGCCCGAATACAGGTGAAGCTTTCTTT.

The genes are TRBV7-7 and TRBJ1-3, with TRBD1 identical over 10 bases. J lost 2 bases, V lost 4 bases, and 2 bases had no gene match. CDR1 SSHAT and CDR2 FNYEAQ come from the germline V gene (reference sequence). This CDR3 spans 15 amino acids. CDR3 sequence reads: CASSSGTGAGNTIYF. CDR3 in DNA: TGTGCCAGCAGCTCGGGGACAGGGGCTGGAAACACCATATATTTT.

This chain uses TRBV10-3 with TRBJ2-1, with D unresolved. Trimming took 4 bases from V and 5 from J, leaving 12 bases between them. Germline CDR1 reads ENHRY; CDR2 reads SYGVKD. The CDR3 extends over 14 amino acids. The CDR3 DNA reads as TGTGCCATCAGTGTTTCCTCAGGCGACAATGAGCAGTTCTTC. Amino acid sequence: CAISVSSGDNEQFF.

This clone was seen a handful of times. This chain links TRBV5-1 with TRBJ2-3; TRBD1 might be the D (6 bases). CDR3 length: 16 residues. Trimming stripped 4 bases from V and 0 bases from J, with 15 bases between. The germline V gene has CDR1 SGHRS and CDR2 YFSETQ. The chain's CDR3 is CASSPRGSASTDTQYF. As DNA, the CDR3 is TGCGCCAGCAGCCCCAGGGGTTCGGCTAGCACAGATACGCAGTATTTT.

The CDR3 loop is CASSPLAGVLGSTDTQYF. The CDR3 region has the DNA TGCGCCAGCAGCCCGCTAGCGGGGGTATTAGGTAGCACAGATACGCAGTATTTT. The chain couples TRBV5-1 to TRBJ2-3, with TRBD2 matching 10 bases. From germline, CDR1 is SGHRS and CDR2 YFSETQ. The CDR3 covers 18 residues. The ends lost 4 bases at V and 0 bases at J; junction bases unmatched: 11.

V and J are TRBV15 and TRBJ1-1; D possibly corresponds to TRBD1 (6 bases). Trimming took off 0 bases at V and 1 base at J, with 12 bases between the two ends. CDR3 length equals 16 residues. Germline CDR1 LNHNV, CDR2 YYDKDF (reference sequence). The CDR3 sequence: CATSRDGGAGNTEAFF. CDR3 nucleotides: TGTGCCACCAGCAGAGATGGGGGCGCGGGGAACACTGAAGCTTTCTTT.

This clone appeared many times. The chain links TRBV29-1 to TRBJ1-1; 7 positions match TRBD1. J gave up 4 bases and V 2 bases, and 7 bases lay outside the gene matches. Germline CDR1 and CDR2: SQVTM and ANQGSEA. This CDR3 comprises 14 residues. Here the CDR3 reads CSVEKNTGVTEAFF. CDR3 coding DNA: TGCAGCGTTGAAAAAAATACAGGGGTCACTGAAGCTTTCTTT.

The rearrangement uses TRBV2 and TRBJ2-5; the match to TRBD1 covers 8 bases. The CDR3 totals 17 residues. The germline V gene encodes CDR1 SNHLY and CDR2 FYNNEI. The J segment lost 2 bases and the V segment lost 6 bases, leaving 14 bases of the junction unmatched. The CDR3 DNA reads TGTGCCAGCAGAGACATGACTAACAGGGGGAGGCAAGAGACCCAGTACTTC. It translates to CASRDMTNRGRQETQYF.

Points on this clone: The sample has other DNA sequences that encode this CDR3 too. The chain uses TRBV14 and TRBJ1-2; 8 nucleotides agree with TRBD1. Germline V gives CDR1 SGHDN, CDR2 FVKESK. V dropped 4 bases and J dropped 7; count of bases not matched to a gene: 5. The CDR3 runs to 13 residues. CDR3 sequence: CASSPRQGSGYTF. The CDR3 DNA follows: TGTGCCAGCAGCCCCCGACAGGGGAGTGGCTACACCTTC.

This clone was found a few times. V gene TRBV10-1 combines with J gene TRBJ1-5; possible D gene TRBD1, 5 bases. CDR1 is WNHNN and CDR2 is SYGVQD in the germline V gene (reference sequence). V was shortened by 1 base and J by 6 bases, with 7 bases between the two germline ends. CDR3 size: 13 residues. CDR3 protein: CASSEFGGQPQHF. CDR3 DNA sequence: TGCGCCAGCAGTGAGTTTGGGGGTCAGCCCCAGCATTTT.

The V call is TRBV6-1, the J call TRBJ1-1, with 10 bases identical to TRBD1. Germline loops: CDR1 MNHNS, CDR2 SASEGT. This CDR3 region has 12 residues. V shed 1 base, J shed 12 bases, and the junction held 2 bases outside the gene matches. This CDR3 is CASSEGDRGTFF. The DNA for the CDR3 is TGTGCCAGCAGTGAAGGGGACAGGGGAACTTTCTTT.

Concerning this clone itself: The sample has other DNA sequences that encode this CDR3 too. CDR3 loop: CASSIGNHNEQFF. The CDR3 DNA reads as TGTGCCAGTAGTATAGGGAACCACAATGAGCAGTTCTTC. The chain links TRBV19 to TRBJ2-1; D gene unclear. CDR3 size: 13 residues. Germline V gives CDR1 LNHDA, CDR2 SQIVND (reference sequence). V was pared by 1 base and J by 5 bases, with 6 bases between. The full variable domain, with the rest looked up from reference TRBV19 and TRBJ2-1, is DGGITQSPKYLFRKEGQNVTLSCEQNLNHDAMYWYRQDPGQGLRLIYYSQIVNDFQKGDIAEGYSVSREKKESFPLTVTSAQKNPTAFYLCASSIGNHNEQFFGPGTRLTVL.

The chain is built from TRBV11-2 and TRBJ2-2, with D tentatively TRBD1 or TRBD2 (5 bases each). The CDR3 is 15 amino acids. Germline assignment: CDR1 SGHAT and CDR2 FQNNGV. Trimming took off 4 bases at V and 2 bases at J, with 11 bases between the two ends. CDR3 sequence reads: CASSSGTLNTGELFF. Here the CDR3 DNA reads TGTGCCAGCAGCTCCGGGACCCTTAACACCGGGGAGCTGTTTTTT. Complete variable domain (other parts from reference TRBV11-2 and TRBJ2-2): EAGVAQSPRYKIIEKRQSVAFWCNPISGHATLYWYQQILGQGPKLLIQFQNNGVVDDSQLPKDRFSAERLKGVDSTLKIQPAKLEDSAVYLCASSSGTLNTGELFFGEGSRLTVL.

The chain is built from TRBV5-1 and TRBJ2-5; 10 bases are shared with TRBD2. Germline loops: CDR1 SGHRS, CDR2 YFSETQ. Trimming took 2 bases from V and 1 from J; bases not matched to a gene: 5. The CDR3 spans 16 residues. The CDR3 protein is CASSFSGGNTQETQYF. The CDR3 bases are TGCGCCAGCAGCTTTAGCGGGGGGAATACCCAAGAGACCCAGTACTTC.

J is TRBJ1-6 and V is TRBV6-1, with 8 nucleotides matching TRBD1. CDR3 size: 15 residues. J lost 5 bases, V lost 2 bases, and 2 bases had no gene match. Looked up from germline, CDR1 is MNHNS and CDR2 is SASEGT. CDR3 region: CASSEQGADNSPLHF. The CDR3, as DNA: TGTGCCAGCAGTGAACAGGGGGCGGATAATTCACCCCTCCACTTT.

The genes are TRBV5-4 and TRBJ1-2, with 7 bases that match TRBD1. The CDR3 has 16 residues. Trimming cost V 0 bases and J 5 bases; bases outside gene matches: 10. Germline loops: CDR1 SGHNT, CDR2 YYREEE (reference sequence). CDR3 sequence: CASSLGIPDRAYGYTF. CDR3 nucleotides: TGTGCCAGCAGCTTGGGTATCCCTGACAGGGCTTATGGCTACACCTTC.